Each of the 16 T cell receptor beta chains below was sequenced from the same sample in a study of early T cells in non-severe SARS-CoV-2 infection. Using its own MiXCR run on the 5' RACE reads, TCRdb lists one record per CDR3 protein. In the table there are roughly 63,000 distinct CDR3 sequences, 9.5% to 15% of which are singletons. The source material was whole blood, sampled at baseline. All receptors derive from an adult who was a healthcare worker with PCR-confirmed SARS-CoV-2 infection or an uninfected control (not recorded which). The donor label of this sample is uncertain.

This clonotype has only a few counts. This rearrangement joins TRBV7-9 to TRBJ1-2; 12 bases are a match to TRBD1. V shed 4 bases, J shed 5 bases, and the junction held 5 bases outside the gene matches. Germline V CDR1 and CDR2: SEHNR, FQNEAQ (reference sequence). This CDR3 contains 15 residues. CDR3 coding DNA: TGTGCCAGCAGCTACGGGACAGGGGGCGGTTATGGCTACACCTTC. Translated, it gives CASSYGTGGGYGYTF.

In its sample, this clonotype was seen a few times. J is TRBJ1-6 and V is TRBV5-1; maybe TRBD1 (5 bases). The CDR3 runs to 13 residues. The ends were cut back, 0 bases at V and 12 bases at J, with 10 bases in the middle. Germline V gives CDR1 SGHRS, CDR2 YFSETQ. The CDR3: CASSLDRDQPLHF. CDR3 bases: TGCGCCAGCAGCTTGGACCGGGACCAACCCCTCCACTTT. Looking up the rest from reference TRBV5-1 and TRBJ1-6 gives the full variable domain: KAGVTQTPRYLIKTRGQQVTLSCSPISGHRSVSWYQQTPGQGLQFLFEYFSETQRNKGNFPGRFSGRQFSNSRSEMNVSTLELGDSALYLCASSLDRDQPLHFGNGTRLTVT.

This clonotype was observed at least ten times. CDR3 in amino acids: CASSPGLAGPQETQYF. For the CDR3, the DNA is TGTGCCAGCTCCCCAGGACTAGCGGGGCCCCAAGAGACCCAGTACTTC. The V and J genes are TRBV18 and TRBJ2-5, with 12 nucleotides matching TRBD2. V dropped 6 bases and J dropped 1; count of bases not matched to a gene: 6. There are 16 residues in the CDR3. The germline V gene has CDR1 KGHSH and CDR2 LQKENI.

This clonotype was detected a few times. V is TRBV2 and J is TRBJ1-1; the D gene is possibly TRBD1 (6 bases). V was pared by 6 bases and J by 1 base, with 12 bases between. This CDR3 has 14 residues. The V gene's germline CDR1 is SNHLY and CDR2 FYNNEI. CDR3 residues: CASRLRTANTEAFF. The CDR3 DNA is TGTGCCAGCAGACTGAGGACAGCGAACACTGAAGCTTTCTTT.

The V call is TRBV3-1, the J call TRBJ2-1, with D tentatively TRBD2 (5 bases). Trimming removed 1 base from V and 5 bases from J, with 15 bases in between. The germline CDR1 and CDR2 sequences are LGHDT and YNNKEL (reference sequence). The length of the CDR3 is 16 residues. CDR3: CASSQGWTGPDNEQFF. CDR3 DNA sequence: TGTGCCAGCAGCCAAGGTTGGACTGGCCCCGACAATGAGCAGTTCTTC.

This chain joins TRBV7-2 and TRBJ1-5, with 8 bases lining up with TRBD1. Unmatched junction bases numbered 5, after V lost 1 base and J lost 6 bases. The germline gives CDR1 SGHTA, CDR2 FQGNSA. The CDR3 extends over 15 amino acids. Here the CDR3 DNA reads TGTGCCAGCAGCTTAGTACAGGGGGTGAGTCAGCCCCAGCATTTT. Translated, it gives CASSLVQGVSQPQHF. Variable domain in full (rest from reference TRBV7-2 and TRBJ1-5): GAGVSQSPSNKVTEKGKDVELRCDPISGHTALYWYRQSLGQGLEFLIYFQGNSAPDKSGLPSDRFSAERTGGSVSTLTIQRTQQEDSAVYLCASSLVQGVSQPQHFGDGTRLSIL.

This clonotype was seen a few times. This chain joins TRBV10-3 and TRBJ2-1, with 15 nucleotides matching TRBD2. This CDR3 is built from 17 residues. The trim removed 6 bases at V and 4 bases at J, leaving 7 bases unmatched. Germline-derived CDR1 and CDR2 are ENHRY and SYGVKD. CDR3 nucleotide sequence: TGTGCCATCAGCCCCGGACTAGCGGGGGGGGTTTACAATGAGCAGTTCTTC. Its translation: CAISPGLAGGVYNEQFF.

This clonotype was picked up a small number of times. This chain links TRBV7-8 with TRBJ2-5, with 7 bases matching TRBD2. Germline assignment: CDR1 SGHVS and CDR2 FQNEAQ. This CDR3 comprises 13 residues. With V trimmed by 1 base and J by 5 bases, 1 base remained unmatched. CDR3 amino acids: CASSLGLAETQYF. In DNA, the CDR3 is TGTGCCAGCAGCTTAGGACTAGCTGAGACCCAGTACTTC.

This clonotype was counted between two and nine times. The chain recombines TRBV21-1 with TRBJ1-1; the table assigns TRBD1, which was not confirmed against the DNA. TRBV21-1 is tagged as a pseudogene. CDR3 length: 12 amino acids. The CDR3 DNA is TGTGCCAGCACGGGGGGAAACACTGAAGCTTTCTTT. Translating it yields CASTGGNTEAFF.

Ten or more counts support this clonotype. The chain employs TRBV6-6 and TRBJ2-1; TRBD1 might be the D (6 bases). Between the trimmed V and J ends, which lost 5 bases and 3 bases, there was a span of 11 bases. CDR1 MNHNY and CDR2 SVGAGI come from the germline V gene (reference sequence). The CDR3 is made up of 14 amino acids. CDR3 sequence: CASSRQEFYNEQFF. DNA of the CDR3: TGTGCCAGCAGTCGACAGGAGTTCTACAATGAGCAGTTCTTC.

This chain links TRBV27 with TRBJ1-2, with D unresolved. Trimming took 3 bases from V and 6 from J, leaving 11 bases between them. Germline CDR1 is MNHEY and CDR2 is SMNVEV (reference sequence). The CDR3 loop spans 13 amino acids. The CDR3 is CASSFRGEDGYTF. CDR3 sequence (DNA): TGTGCCAGCAGTTTCCGGGGAGAGGATGGCTACACCTTC.

The table lists this clonotype with a few counts. The chain is built from TRBV27 and TRBJ2-2; the match to TRBD2 covers 7 bases. The V gene's germline CDR1 is MNHEY and CDR2 SMNVEV (reference sequence). Germline trimming cut 5 bases from V and 3 bases from J; bases unmatched to any gene: 9. CDR3 length: 16 residues. For the CDR3, the DNA is TGTGCCAGCAGTCTAGCGACTAGCAGGGACACCGGGGAGCTGTTTTTT. This gives the protein CASSLATSRDTGELFF.

This clonotype was counted many times. The chain recombines TRBV27 with TRBJ2-3; D not certain. Germline assignment: CDR1 MNHEY and CDR2 SMNVEV (reference sequence). Trimming pared 2 bases from V and 0 bases from J, leaving 9 bases between. The CDR3 is 15 residues long. The CDR3 coding sequence is TGTGCCAGCAGTTTAGTTCACCCTAGCACAGATACGCAGTATTTT. This codes for CASSLVHPSTDTQYF.

This clonotype was picked up a small number of times. The genes are TRBV29-1 and TRBJ1-4; 7 bases are shared with TRBD1. V was clipped by 5 bases and J by 7 bases; unmatched bases: 7. The CDR3 length is 13 residues. CDR1 is SQVTM and CDR2 is ANQGSEA in the germline V gene. CDR3 nucleotides: TGCAGCGTTCGAATTGACAGGGCTGAAAAACTGTTTTTT. Its protein is CSVRIDRAEKLFF. The full variable domain, in which reference TRBV29-1 and TRBJ1-4 provide the parts outside the CDR3, is SAVISQKPSRDICQRGTSLTIQCQVDSQVTMMFWYRQQPGQSLTLIATANQGSEATYESGFVIDKFPISRPNLTFSTLTVSNMSPEDSSIYLCSVRIDRAEKLFFGSGTQLSVL.

This clonotype turned up a few times. The chain joins TRBV6-5 to TRBJ1-1, with D unclear. The CDR3 contains 13 residues. Germline V gene data show CDR1 as MNHEY and CDR2 as SVGAGI. V was shortened by 2 bases and J by 4 bases, with 8 bases between the two germline ends. CDR3 in amino acids: CASSYPGGTEAFF. In DNA form, the CDR3 reads TGTGCCAGCAGTTACCCGGGCGGCACTGAAGCTTTCTTT.

This clonotype was recorded a few times. The genes are TRBV19 and TRBJ2-3; 7 nucleotides match TRBD1. This CDR3 spans 14 amino acids. CDR1 and CDR2 from the germline V gene are LNHDA and SQIVND (reference sequence). Trimming took 6 bases from V and 0 from J; bases not matched to a gene: 3. CDR3 DNA: TGTGCCAGTAGACGACAGGGAAGCACAGATACGCAGTATTTT. Its translation: CASRRQGSTDTQYF.